This paragraph reports one T cell receptor beta chain. Its antigen is not known. Repertoires were generated with immunoSEQ multiplex PCR, while TCRdb's copy carries only in-frame clones and drops some. The repertoire holds approximately 980,000 clones, with about three quarters as singletons. The CDR3 has 12 residues. Deletions cut 9 bases from V and 1 base from J, with 9 bases between. The germline V gene encodes CDR1 ENHRY and CDR2 SYGVKD. None of the donors, who were healthy HIV-negative adults, had recently had acute infections or vaccinations. Into CD45RA+ naive and CD45RA-negative memory subsets, the CD4+ cells were split. This sample is part of a study of shared clonotypes between healthy human individuals. Study-wide results and limits: What rarefaction showed was incomplete sorted-subset sequencing despite large depth. A few donors had around 5% of their naive CD4 clonotypes in common.

What was sequenced was memory CD4+ T cells sorted from blood. Documented subset: CD45RA-negative fraction. This receptor was taken from a man between 18 and 35 years old in good health. V gene TRBV10-3 combines with J gene TRBJ1-1, with D unclear. This CDR3 reads CAIHGPNTEAFF. Written as DNA, the CDR3 is TGTGCCATTCACGGCCCGAACACTGAAGCTTTCTTT.